The 14 T cell receptor beta chains below were found in one sample sequenced in a study of cytomegalovirus exposure and HLA in healthy donors. PCR amplification relied on 60 Vbeta primers (plus 13 Jbeta primers). TCRdb keeps only in-frame clones here, not all; method: immunoSEQ multiplex PCR. The table records about 180,000 clones, approximately 80% of them present only once. The specimen sequenced was PBMCs. These receptors originate from a boy younger than 10 in good health and CMV-seronegative.

The CDR3 spells CASSLPEVSGANVLTF. The DNA of the CDR3 is TGTGCCAGCAGCTTGCCTGAGGTCTCTGGGGCCAACGTCCTGACTTTC. This rearrangement joins TRBV11-2 to TRBJ2-6; D gene uncertain. The CDR3 extends over 16 amino acids. Germline CDR1 is SGHAT and CDR2 is FQNNGV. The V end was cut by 3 bases, the J end by 0 bases, with 9 bases between.

V and J are TRBV5-4 and TRBJ2-1; TRBD2 might be the D (5 bases). This CDR3 has 19 residues. Germline V gene sequence: CDR1 SGHNT, CDR2 YYREEE (reference sequence). V was shortened by 4 bases and J by 8 bases, with 31 bases between the two germline ends. The CDR3 DNA reads TGTGCCAGCAGCACCGACACAAAGAGACGGGAATCGGTTTTCGATGAGCAGTTCTTC. Its translation is CASSTDTKRRESVFDEQFF. Together with reference TRBV5-4 and TRBJ2-1, the CDR3 gives the full variable domain: ETGVTQSPTHLIKTRGQQVTLRCSSQSGHNTVSWYQQALGQGPQFIFQYYREEENGRGNFPPRFSGLQFPNYSSELNVNALELDDSALYLCASSTDTKRRESVFDEQFFGPGTRLTVL.

There are a few counts of this clone. This chain connects TRBV4-1 to TRBJ2-7; D gene uncertain. The CDR3 consists of 13 residues. CDR1 MGHRA and CDR2 YSYEKL come from the germline V gene. The V and J ends lost 0 bases and 6 bases respectively, with 9 bases between them. CDR3 nucleotide sequence: TGCGCCAGCAGCCAAGATCAGCAGGCCGAGCAGTACTTC. The encoded protein is CASSQDQQAEQYF.

V usage is TRBV2 and J usage is TRBJ1-1; tentative D call: TRBD1 (5 bases). Deletions cut 7 bases from V and 4 bases from J, with 13 bases between. The CDR3 runs 13 residues. Germline V gene sequence: CDR1 SNHLY, CDR2 FYNNEI. For the CDR3, the DNA is TGTGCCAGCATTGGTCAGGGAATCACTGAAGCTTTCTTT. Translated, it gives CASIGQGITEAFF.

This sequence joins TRBV18 and TRBJ2-3; possible D gene TRBD2, 7 bases. This CDR3 is 14 amino acids long. V dropped 2 bases and J dropped 5 bases, with 11 bases sitting between them. Germline V gives CDR1 KGHSH, CDR2 LQKENI. Written as DNA, the CDR3 is TGTGCCAGCTCACCAGGGGGGGCCCAAGATACGCAGTATTTT. Its translation is CASSPGGAQDTQYF.

V and J are TRBV9 and TRBJ2-7; 9 positions match TRBD2. The trim removed 0 bases at V and 1 base at J, leaving 5 bases unmatched. The germline CDR1 and CDR2 sequences are SGDLS and YYNGEE. The CDR3 is made up of 16 amino acids. CDR3: CASSVGDSGRSYEQYF. DNA for the CDR3: TGTGCCAGCAGCGTAGGGGATAGCGGGAGATCCTACGAGCAGTACTTC. Full variable domain (remainder filled in from reference TRBV9 and TRBJ2-7): DSGVTQTPKHLITATGQRVTLRCSPRSGDLSVYWYQQSLDQGLQFLIQYYNGEERAKGNILERFSAQQFPDLHSELNLSSLELGDSALYFCASSVGDSGRSYEQYFGPGTRLTVT.

This clone was seen only once. The CDR3 region is CASESGTGVQPQHF. The CDR3 DNA reads TGTGCCAGCGAATCAGGGACAGGGGTCCAGCCCCAGCATTTT. The chain uses TRBV6-1 and TRBJ1-5, with 10 nucleotides matching TRBD1. The V gene's germline CDR1 is MNHNS and CDR2 SASEGT. The length of the CDR3 is 14 residues. After removal of 8 bases from V and 7 bases from J, the junction contained 8 bases not matched to a gene.

The chain joins TRBV6-1 to TRBJ1-6; D perhaps matches TRBD1 (6 bases). Per germline, CDR1 MNHNS and CDR2 SASEGT. The V and J ends lost 8 bases and 2 bases respectively, with 10 bases between them. This CDR3 has 14 residues. The CDR3 here is CASVAGAYNSPLHF. The CDR3 coding sequence is TGTGCCAGCGTCGCAGGGGCCTATAATTCACCCCTCCACTTT.

This chain connects TRBV6-5 to TRBJ2-1, with TRBD2 matching 11 bases. Per the germline V gene, CDR1 is MNHEY and CDR2 is SVGAGI. The CDR3 runs to 16 residues. V was pared by 1 base and J by 5 bases, with 4 bases of the junction left unmatched. The CDR3 protein is CASSYFRTSGHNEQFF. In DNA, the CDR3 is TGTGCCAGCAGTTACTTTAGGACTAGCGGGCACAATGAGCAGTTCTTC.

The chain links TRBV11-2 to TRBJ1-4, with 7 bases lining up with TRBD1. CDR3 length: 14 residues. J gave up 6 bases and V 1 base, and 2 bases lay outside the gene matches. The germline gives CDR1 SGHAT, CDR2 FQNNGV. CDR3 DNA sequence: TGTGCCAGCAGCTTAGTCCAGGGGGATGAAAAACTGTTTTTT. Its protein product is CASSLVQGDEKLFF.

The chain uses TRBV28 and TRBJ2-7, with a weak D call TRBD1 (6 bases). CDR1 is MDHEN and CDR2 is SYDVKM in the germline V gene. The CDR3 runs 14 residues. V shed 6 bases and J shed 2 bases, with 14 bases lying between them. In nucleotides, the CDR3 is TGTGCCAGCAGGAAGACAGGCAGGGCCTACGAGCAGTACGTC. It is translated as CASRKTGRAYEQYV.

This clone was counted between two and nine times. The rearrangement joins TRBV2 to TRBJ1-2; D is unresolved. CDR1 is SNHLY, CDR2 FYNNEI, per germline. The length of the CDR3 is 13 residues. V was clipped by 3 bases and J by 2 bases, with 7 bases between them. The CDR3 DNA reads as TGTGCCAGCAGTGATGTCCAGAACTATGGCTACACCTTC. Translated: CASSDVQNYGYTF.

The chain combines TRBV5-6 with TRBJ1-1; D is possibly TRBD1 (5 bases). Germline assignment: CDR1 SGHDT and CDR2 YYEEEE. This CDR3 has 15 residues. V lost 4 bases and J 2 bases, leaving 15 bases between the germline ends. As DNA, the CDR3 is TGTGCCAGCAGCCCGGACACTCCCTTTAACACTGAAGCTTTCTTT. This encodes CASSPDTPFNTEAFF.

The J gene is TRBJ1-4, the V gene TRBV4-2; maybe TRBD1 (5 bases). The CDR3 sequence is 15 residues long. Germline values: CDR1 LGHNA, CDR2 YNFKEQ. Trimming took 4 bases from V and 2 from J, leaving 11 bases between them. CDR3 nucleotides: TGTGCCAGCAGCCCGAGCAGGGTTACTAATGAAAAACTGTTTTTT. Translation gives CASSPSRVTNEKLFF.